This T cell receptor (beta chain) came from a study of glioma-infiltrating T cells after dendritic cell vaccination. Study-level findings and limits: Longer survival after dendritic cell vaccination followed higher pretreatment TIL content.

This sample's time point: after dendritic cell vaccination, including at tumor progression/relapse. Fresh-frozen tumor tissue and more than two years of survival data were available for all. Clones were read by immunoSEQ multiplex PCR, and TCRdb kept only the in-frame ones, dropping some. The top ten hold less than 20% of the sample, which has roughly 60,000 clones, approximately 80% seen once. About this clone itself: Antigen: not known.

This material consisted of blood, taken after dendritic cell vaccination. This sequence was found in a human donor with glioblastoma.

CDR3 in DNA: TGTGCCAGCAGTTTTGGGATGAGGGATCAGCCCCAGCATTTT. It yields the protein CASSFGMRDQPQHF. The chain combines TRBV27 with TRBJ1-5; unclear D gene. CDR3 length equals 14 residues. Germline assignment: CDR1 MNHEY and CDR2 SMNVEV (reference sequence). V lost 3 bases and J lost 5, with 11 bases in between.